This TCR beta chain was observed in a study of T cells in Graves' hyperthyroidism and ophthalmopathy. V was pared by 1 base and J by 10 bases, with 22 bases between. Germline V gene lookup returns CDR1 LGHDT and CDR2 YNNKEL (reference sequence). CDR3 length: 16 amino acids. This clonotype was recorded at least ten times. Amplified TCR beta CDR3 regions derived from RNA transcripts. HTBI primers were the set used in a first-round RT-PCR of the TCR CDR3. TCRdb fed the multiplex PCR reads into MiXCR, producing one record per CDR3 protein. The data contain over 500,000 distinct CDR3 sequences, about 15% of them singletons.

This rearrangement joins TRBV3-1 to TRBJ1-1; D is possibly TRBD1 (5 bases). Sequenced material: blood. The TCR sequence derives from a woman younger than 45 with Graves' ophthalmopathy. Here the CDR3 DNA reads TGTGCCAGCAGCCAAGTCACGGGGCAGAAAAAAGGCGGAGCTTTCTTT. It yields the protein CASSQVTGQKKGGAFF.